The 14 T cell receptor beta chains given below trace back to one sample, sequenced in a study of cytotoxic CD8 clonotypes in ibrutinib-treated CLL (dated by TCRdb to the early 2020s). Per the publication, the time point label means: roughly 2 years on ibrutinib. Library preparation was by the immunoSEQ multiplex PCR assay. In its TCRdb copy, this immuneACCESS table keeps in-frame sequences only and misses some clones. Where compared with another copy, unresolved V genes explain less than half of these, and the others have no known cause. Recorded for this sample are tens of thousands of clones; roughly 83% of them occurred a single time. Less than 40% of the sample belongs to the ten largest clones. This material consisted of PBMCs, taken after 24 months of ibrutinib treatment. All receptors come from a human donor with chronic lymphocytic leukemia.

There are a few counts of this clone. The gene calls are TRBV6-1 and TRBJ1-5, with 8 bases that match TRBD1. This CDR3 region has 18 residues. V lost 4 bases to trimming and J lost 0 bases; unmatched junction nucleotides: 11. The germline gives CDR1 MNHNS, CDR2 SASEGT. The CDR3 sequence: CASSGRQGLIYSNQPQHF. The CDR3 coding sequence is TGTGCCAGCAGTGGCCGACAGGGGCTGATATATAGCAATCAGCCCCAGCATTTT.

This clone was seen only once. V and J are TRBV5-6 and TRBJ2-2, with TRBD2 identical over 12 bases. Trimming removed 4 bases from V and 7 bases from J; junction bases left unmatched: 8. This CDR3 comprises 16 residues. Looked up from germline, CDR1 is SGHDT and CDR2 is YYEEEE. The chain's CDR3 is CASSAPSGRGNGELFF. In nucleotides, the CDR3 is TGTGCCAGCAGCGCCCCTAGCGGGAGGGGAAACGGGGAGCTGTTTTTT.

The CDR3 region has the DNA TGTGCCAGCAGCTTAGGGGACCTGGGGACCGGGGAGCTGTTTTTT. This sequence encodes CASSLGDLGTGELFF. The rearrangement joins TRBV11-1 to TRBJ2-2, with D perhaps matching TRBD1 or TRBD2 (5 bases each). The CDR3 is 15 residues long. Germline V gives CDR1 SGHAT, CDR2 FQDESV (reference sequence). V was trimmed by 1 base and J by 5 bases, leaving 11 bases between them. The variable domain in full, completed from reference TRBV11-1 and TRBJ2-2, reads EAEVAQSPRYKITEKSQAVAFWCDPISGHATLYWYRQILGQGPELLVQFQDESVVDDSQLPKDRFSAERLKGVDSTLKIQPAELGDSAMYLCASSLGDLGTGELFFGEGSRLTVL.

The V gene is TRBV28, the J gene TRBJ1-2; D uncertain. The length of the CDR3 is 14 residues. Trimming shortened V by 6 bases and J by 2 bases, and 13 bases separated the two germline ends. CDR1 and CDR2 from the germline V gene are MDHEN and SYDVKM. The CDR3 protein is CASSYDNRNYGYTF. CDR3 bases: TGTGCCAGCAGCTACGACAATCGGAACTATGGCTACACCTTC.

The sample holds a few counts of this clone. This CDR3 reads CASNPDRTTDTQYF. The CDR3 DNA reads TGTGCCAGCAACCCCGACAGGACCACAGATACGCAGTATTTT. The V gene is TRBV27, the J gene TRBJ2-3; a possible D gene is TRBD1 (6 bases). Germline lookup yields CDR1 MNHEY and CDR2 SMNVEV (reference sequence). The CDR3 sequence is 14 residues long. The V end was cut by 7 bases, the J end by 2 bases, with 13 bases between.

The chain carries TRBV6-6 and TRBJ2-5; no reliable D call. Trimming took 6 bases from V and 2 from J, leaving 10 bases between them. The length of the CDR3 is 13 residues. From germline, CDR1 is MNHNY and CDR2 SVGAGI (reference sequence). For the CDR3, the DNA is TGTGCCAGCAGCCTACTTAATCAAGAGACCCAGTACTTC. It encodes CASSLLNQETQYF.

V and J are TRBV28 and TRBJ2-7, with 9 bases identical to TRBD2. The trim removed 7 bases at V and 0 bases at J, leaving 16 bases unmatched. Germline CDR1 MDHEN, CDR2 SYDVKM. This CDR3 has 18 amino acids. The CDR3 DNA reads TGTGCCAGCATCCAGGGAGGGGGTCTAGCGGGACGCTCCTACGAGCAGTACTTC. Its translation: CASIQGGGLAGRSYEQYF.

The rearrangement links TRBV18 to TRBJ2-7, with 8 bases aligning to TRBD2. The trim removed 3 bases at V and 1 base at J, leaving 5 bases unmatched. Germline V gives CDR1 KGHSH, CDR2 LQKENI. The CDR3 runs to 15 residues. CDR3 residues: CASSPGTSPSYEQYF. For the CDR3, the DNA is TGTGCCAGCTCACCGGGGACTAGTCCATCCTACGAGCAGTACTTC.

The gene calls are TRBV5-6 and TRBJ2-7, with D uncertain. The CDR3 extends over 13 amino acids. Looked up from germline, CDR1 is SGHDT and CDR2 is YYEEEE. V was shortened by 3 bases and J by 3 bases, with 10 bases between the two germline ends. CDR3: CASSSPFGYEQYF. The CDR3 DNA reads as TGTGCCAGCAGCTCCCCATTCGGCTACGAGCAGTACTTC. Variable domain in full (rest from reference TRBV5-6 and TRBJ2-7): DAGVTQSPTHLIKTRGQQVTLRCSPKSGHDTVSWYQQALGQGPQFIFQYYEEEERQRGNFPDRFSGHQFPNYSSELNVNALLLGDSALYLCASSSPFGYEQYFGPGTRLTVT.

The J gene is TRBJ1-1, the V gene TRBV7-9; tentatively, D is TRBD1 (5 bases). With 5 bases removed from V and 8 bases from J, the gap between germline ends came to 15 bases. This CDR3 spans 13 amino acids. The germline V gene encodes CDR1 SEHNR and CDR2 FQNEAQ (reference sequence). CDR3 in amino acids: CASSPRLGEEAFF. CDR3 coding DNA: TGTGCCAGCAGCCCTAGACTGGGGGAAGAAGCTTTCTTT.

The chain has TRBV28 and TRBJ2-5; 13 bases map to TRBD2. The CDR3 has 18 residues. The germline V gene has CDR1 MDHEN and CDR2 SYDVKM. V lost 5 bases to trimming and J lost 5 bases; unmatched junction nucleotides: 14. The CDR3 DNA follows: TGTGCCAGCAGTACGGGACTAGCGGGAACCGGAAGAGGGGAGACCCAGTACTTC. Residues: CASSTGLAGTGRGETQYF. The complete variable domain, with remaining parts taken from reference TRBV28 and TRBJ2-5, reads DVKVTQSSRYLVKRTGEKVFLECVQDMDHENMFWYRQDPGLGLRLIYFSYDVKMKEKGDIPEGYSVSREKKERFSLILESASTNQTSMYLCASSTGLAGTGRGETQYFGPGTRLLVL.

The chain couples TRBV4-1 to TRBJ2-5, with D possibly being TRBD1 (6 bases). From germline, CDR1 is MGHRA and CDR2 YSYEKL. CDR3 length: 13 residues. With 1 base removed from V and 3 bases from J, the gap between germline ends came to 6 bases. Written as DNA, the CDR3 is TGCGCCAGCAGCCAAGCAGGGGAAGAGACCCAGTACTTC. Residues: CASSQAGEETQYF.

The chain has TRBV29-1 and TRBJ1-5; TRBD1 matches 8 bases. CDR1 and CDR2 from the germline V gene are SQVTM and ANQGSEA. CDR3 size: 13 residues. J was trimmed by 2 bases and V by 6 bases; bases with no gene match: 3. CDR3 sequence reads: CSVQGAGNQPQHF. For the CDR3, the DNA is TGCAGCGTCCAGGGGGCCGGCAATCAGCCCCAGCATTTT.

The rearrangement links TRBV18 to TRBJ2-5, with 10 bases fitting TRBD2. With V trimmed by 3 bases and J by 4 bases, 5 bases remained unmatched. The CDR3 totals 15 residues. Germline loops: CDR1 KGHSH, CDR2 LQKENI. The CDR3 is CASSPRLAGVETQYF. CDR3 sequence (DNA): TGTGCCAGCTCACCGCGGCTAGCGGGAGTAGAGACCCAGTACTTC.